The 5 T cell receptor beta chains in this list originate from one sample, sequenced in a study of blood T cell repertoires in COVID-19. Generated by immunoSEQ multiplex PCR, the TCRdb table keeps only in-frame clones and is missing some. The sample yields some 260,000 clones, 84% seen once. The sample taken for sequencing was PBMCs or T cells enriched from blood (not recorded which). These receptors all come from a man younger than 45 with acute COVID-19.

This chain joins TRBV19 and TRBJ1-5, with a weak D call TRBD1 (6 bases). The CDR3 is 14 residues long. Germline-derived CDR1 and CDR2 are LNHDA and SQIVND (reference sequence). Trimming pared 5 bases from V and 6 bases from J, leaving 14 bases between. Written as DNA, the CDR3 is TGTGCCAGTAGTCCTCTATTACAGGGTCAGCCCCAGCATTTT. Amino acid sequence: CASSPLLQGQPQHF.

This clone was detected only once. Here the CDR3 DNA reads TGTGCCAGCAGCGTAGGTAGCGGGGGTGTGTATGAGCAGTTCTTC. Translating it yields CASSVGSGGVYEQFF. The chain couples TRBV9 to TRBJ2-1; 9 nucleotides align to TRBD2. The germline V gene has CDR1 SGDLS and CDR2 YYNGEE. CDR3 length: 15 residues. V lost 0 bases, J lost 8 bases, and 6 bases stayed unmatched. Looking up the rest from reference TRBV9 and TRBJ2-1 gives the full variable domain: DSGVTQTPKHLITATGQRVTLRCSPRSGDLSVYWYQQSLDQGLQFLIQYYNGEERAKGNILERFSAQQFPDLHSELNLSSLELGDSALYFCASSVGSGGVYEQFFGPGTRLTVL.

Worth noting for this clone: Distinct nucleotide sequences in the sample also encode this CDR3. In nucleotides, the CDR3 is TGTGCCAGCAGCCTTGGACAGGGCACAGATACGCAGTATTTT. Its protein product is CASSLGQGTDTQYF. This rearrangement joins TRBV13 to TRBJ2-3, with 7 bases that match TRBD1. The junction had 3 bases not matched to a gene; V was cut back by 5 bases and J by 1 base. Germline loops: CDR1 PRHDT, CDR2 FYEKMQ (reference sequence). This CDR3 spans 14 amino acids.

There are a few counts of this clone. The CDR3 is CASAPSGGGRGYTF. The CDR3 DNA is TGTGCTAGTGCTCCCTCCGGGGGGGGTAGGGGCTACACCTTC. This chain joins TRBV12-5 and TRBJ1-2, with D possibly matching TRBD1 (5 bases). Germline CDR1 and CDR2: LGHNT and FRNRAP. CDR3 length equals 14 residues. The V and J ends lost 7 bases and 8 bases respectively, with 20 bases between them.

The rearrangement uses TRBV5-4 and TRBJ2-3, with D uncertain. CDR1 and CDR2 (germline): SGHNT, YYREEE (reference sequence). The CDR3 is 15 amino acids. Trimming took off 2 bases at V and 2 bases at J, with 12 bases between the two ends. Written as DNA, the CDR3 is TGTGCCAGCAGCTTCGACTCGAGCAACACAGATACGCAGTATTTT. Amino acids: CASSFDSSNTDTQYF.